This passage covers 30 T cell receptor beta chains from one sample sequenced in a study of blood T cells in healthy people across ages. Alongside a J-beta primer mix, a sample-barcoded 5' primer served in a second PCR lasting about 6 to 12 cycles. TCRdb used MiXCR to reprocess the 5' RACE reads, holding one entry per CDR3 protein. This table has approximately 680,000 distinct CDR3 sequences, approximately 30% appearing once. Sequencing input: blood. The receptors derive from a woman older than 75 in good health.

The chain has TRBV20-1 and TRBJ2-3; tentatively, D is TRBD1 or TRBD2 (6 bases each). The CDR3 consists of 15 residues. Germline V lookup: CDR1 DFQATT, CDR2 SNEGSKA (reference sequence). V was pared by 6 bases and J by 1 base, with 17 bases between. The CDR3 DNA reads TGCAGTGCACCCCTGGGGGGCAGTCGCACAGATACGCAGTATTTT. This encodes CSAPLGGSRTDTQYF.

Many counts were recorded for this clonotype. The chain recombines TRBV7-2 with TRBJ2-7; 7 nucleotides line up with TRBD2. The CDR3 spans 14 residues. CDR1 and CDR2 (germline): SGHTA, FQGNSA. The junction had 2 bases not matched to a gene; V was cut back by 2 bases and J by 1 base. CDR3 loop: CASSLRGGSYEQYF. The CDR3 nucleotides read TGTGCCAGCAGCTTACGCGGGGGTTCCTACGAGCAGTACTTC.

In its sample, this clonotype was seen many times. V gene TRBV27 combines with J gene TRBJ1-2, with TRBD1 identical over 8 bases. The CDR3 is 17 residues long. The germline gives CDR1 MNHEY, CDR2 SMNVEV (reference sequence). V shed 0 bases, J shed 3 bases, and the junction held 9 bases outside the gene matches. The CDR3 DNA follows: TGTGCCAGCAGTTTATCGCTCCGTCCAGGGGGCCACTATGGCTACACCTTC. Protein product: CASSLSLRPGGHYGYTF.

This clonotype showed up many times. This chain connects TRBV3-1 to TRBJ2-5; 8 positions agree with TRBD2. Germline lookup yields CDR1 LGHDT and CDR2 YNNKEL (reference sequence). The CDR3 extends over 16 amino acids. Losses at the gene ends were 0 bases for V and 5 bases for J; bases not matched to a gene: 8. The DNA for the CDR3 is TGTGCCAGCAGCCAAGACGCGAGCGGGGGATCTGAGACCCAGTACTTC. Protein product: CASSQDASGGSETQYF.

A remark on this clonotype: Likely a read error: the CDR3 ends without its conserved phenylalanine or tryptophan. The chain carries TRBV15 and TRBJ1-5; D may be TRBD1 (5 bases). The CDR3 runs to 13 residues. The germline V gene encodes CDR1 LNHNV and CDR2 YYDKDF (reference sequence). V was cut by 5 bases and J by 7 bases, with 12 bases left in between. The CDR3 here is CATSRNPGQPQHL. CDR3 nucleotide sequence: TGTGCCACCAGCCGGAATCCAGGGCAGCCCCAGCATTTG.

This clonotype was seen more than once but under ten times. The CDR3 DNA reads TGTGCCATCAGTGAGTCGAAAGGGACCAATCAGCCCCAGCATTTT. Protein product: CAISESKGTNQPQHF. The chain links TRBV10-3 to TRBJ1-5; TRBD1 is a possible D gene (5 bases). V shed 0 bases and J shed 3 bases, with 9 bases lying between them. Germline assignment: CDR1 ENHRY and CDR2 SYGVKD. The CDR3 has 15 residues.

The CDR3 reads CSANGGGSYEQYF. The CDR3, as DNA: TGCAGTGCTAATGGCGGGGGCTCCTACGAGCAGTACTTC. This rearrangement joins TRBV20-1 to TRBJ2-7, with 7 bases aligning to TRBD2. The CDR3 has 13 amino acids. Trimming cost V 4 bases and J 0 bases; bases outside gene matches: 3. Looked up from germline, CDR1 is DFQATT and CDR2 is SNEGSKA (reference sequence).

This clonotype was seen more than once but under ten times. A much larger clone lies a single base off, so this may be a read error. Here the CDR3 DNA reads TGCAGCGTTGAGCCCCGGACTAGTCTCTATGAGCAGTACTTC. Translating it yields CSVEPRTSLYEQYF. The V gene is TRBV29-1, the J gene TRBJ2-4, with TRBD2 identical over 7 bases. Germline values: CDR1 SQVTM, CDR2 ANQGSEA. Germline trimming cut 3 bases from V and 13 bases from J; bases unmatched to any gene: 15. The CDR3 sequence is 14 residues long.

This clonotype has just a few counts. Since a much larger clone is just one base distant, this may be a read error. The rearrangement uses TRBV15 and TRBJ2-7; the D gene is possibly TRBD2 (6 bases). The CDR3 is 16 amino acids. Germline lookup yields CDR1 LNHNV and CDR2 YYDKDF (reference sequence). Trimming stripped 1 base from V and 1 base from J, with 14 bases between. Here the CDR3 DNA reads TGTGCCACCAGCAGAGCACGAGACGGGGGTTCCTACGAGCAGTACTTC. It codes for CATSRARDGGSYEQYF.

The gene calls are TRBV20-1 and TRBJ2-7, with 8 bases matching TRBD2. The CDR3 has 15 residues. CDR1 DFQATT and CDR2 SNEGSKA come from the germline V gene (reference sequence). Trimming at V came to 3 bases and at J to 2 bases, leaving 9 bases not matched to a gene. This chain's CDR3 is CSASTSGREAYEQYF. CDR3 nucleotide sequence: TGCAGTGCTAGCACTAGCGGTCGGGAGGCCTACGAGCAGTACTTC.

The CDR3 protein is CASKAQGGTEAFF. The CDR3 DNA reads as TGCGCGTCGAAGGCCCAGGGGGGAACTGAAGCTTTCTTT. The V gene is TRBV5-1, the J gene TRBJ1-1; 7 nucleotides match TRBD1. The length of the CDR3 is 13 residues. CDR1 is SGHRS, CDR2 YFSETQ, per germline.

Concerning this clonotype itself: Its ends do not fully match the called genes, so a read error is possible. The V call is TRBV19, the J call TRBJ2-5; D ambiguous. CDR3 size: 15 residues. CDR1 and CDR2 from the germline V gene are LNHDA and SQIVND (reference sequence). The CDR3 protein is CAGSMGDGKQETQYF. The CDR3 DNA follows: TGTGCCGGTAGTATGGGCGACGGAAAGCAAGAGACCCAGTACTTC.

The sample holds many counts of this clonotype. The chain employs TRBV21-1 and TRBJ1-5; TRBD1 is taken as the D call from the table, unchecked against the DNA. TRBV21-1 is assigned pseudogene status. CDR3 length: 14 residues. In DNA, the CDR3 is TGTGCCAGCAGCAAAGGGACAGGCTATCAGCCCCAGCATTTT. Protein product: CASSKGTGYQPQHF.

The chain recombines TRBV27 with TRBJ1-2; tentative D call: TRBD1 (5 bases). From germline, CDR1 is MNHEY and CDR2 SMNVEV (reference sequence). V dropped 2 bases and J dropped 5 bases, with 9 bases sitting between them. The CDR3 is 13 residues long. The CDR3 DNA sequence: TGTGCCAGCAGTTTACAGGGCCAATATGGCTACACCTTC. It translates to CASSLQGQYGYTF.

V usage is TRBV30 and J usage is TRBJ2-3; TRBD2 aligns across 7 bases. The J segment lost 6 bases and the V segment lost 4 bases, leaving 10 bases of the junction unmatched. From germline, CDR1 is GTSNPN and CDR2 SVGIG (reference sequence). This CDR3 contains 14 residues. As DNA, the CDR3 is TGTGCCTGGAATGTGGGGGGGACCCTGGATACGCAGTATTTT. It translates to CAWNVGGTLDTQYF.

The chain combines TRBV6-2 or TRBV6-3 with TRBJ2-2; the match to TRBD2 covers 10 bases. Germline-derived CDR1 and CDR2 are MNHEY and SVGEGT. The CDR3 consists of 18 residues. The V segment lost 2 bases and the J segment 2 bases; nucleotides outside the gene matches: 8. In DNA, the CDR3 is TGTGCCAGCAGTTACAGAGGCACTAGCGGGGCCAACACCGGGGAGCTGTTTTTT. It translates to CASSYRGTSGANTGELFF.

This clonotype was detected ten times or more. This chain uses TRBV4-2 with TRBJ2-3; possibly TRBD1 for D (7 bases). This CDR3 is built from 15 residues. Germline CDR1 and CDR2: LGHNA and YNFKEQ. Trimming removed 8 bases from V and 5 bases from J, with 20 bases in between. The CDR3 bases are TGTGCCAGCGGATCTAAAGCAGGGGGAGGAGATACGCAGTATTTT. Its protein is CASGSKAGGGDTQYF.

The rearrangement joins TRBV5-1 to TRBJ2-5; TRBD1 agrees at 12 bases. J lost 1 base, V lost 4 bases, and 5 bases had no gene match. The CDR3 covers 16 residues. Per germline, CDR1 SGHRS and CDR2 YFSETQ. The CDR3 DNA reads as TGCGCCAGCAGCGGCGGGACAGGGGGCTTCCAAGAGACCCAGTACTTC. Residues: CASSGGTGGFQETQYF.

Written as DNA, the CDR3 is TGCAGTGCTAGGGAAAGCGGGGGGGCCACCGGGGAGCTGTTTTTT. This encodes CSARESGGATGELFF. The chain employs TRBV20-1 and TRBJ2-2, with 10 bases lining up with TRBD2. Germline V gene data show CDR1 as DFQATT and CDR2 as SNEGSKA (reference sequence). This CDR3 spans 15 amino acids. Trimming cost V 3 bases and J 4 bases; bases outside gene matches: 5.

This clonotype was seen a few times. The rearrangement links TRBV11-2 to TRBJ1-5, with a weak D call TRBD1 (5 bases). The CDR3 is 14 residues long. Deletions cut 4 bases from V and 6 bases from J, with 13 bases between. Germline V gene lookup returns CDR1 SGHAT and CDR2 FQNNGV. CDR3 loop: CASSYAGGSQPQHF. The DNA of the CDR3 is TGTGCCAGCAGCTACGCTGGGGGGAGTCAGCCCCAGCATTTT.

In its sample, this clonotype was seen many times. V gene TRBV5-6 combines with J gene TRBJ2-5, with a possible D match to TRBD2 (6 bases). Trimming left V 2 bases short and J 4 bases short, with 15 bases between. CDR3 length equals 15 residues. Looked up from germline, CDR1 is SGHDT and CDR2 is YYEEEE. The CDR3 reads CASSFGISGVETQYF. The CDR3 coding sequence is TGTGCCAGCAGCTTCGGAATATCGGGGGTAGAGACCCAGTACTTC.

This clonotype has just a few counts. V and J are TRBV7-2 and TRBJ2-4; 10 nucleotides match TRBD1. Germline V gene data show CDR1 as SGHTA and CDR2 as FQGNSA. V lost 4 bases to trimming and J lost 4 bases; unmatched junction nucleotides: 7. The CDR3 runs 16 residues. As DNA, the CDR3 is TGTGCCAGCAGCTCCCGAGGGACAGGGGCGAAAAACATTCAGTACTTC. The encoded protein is CASSSRGTGAKNIQYF.

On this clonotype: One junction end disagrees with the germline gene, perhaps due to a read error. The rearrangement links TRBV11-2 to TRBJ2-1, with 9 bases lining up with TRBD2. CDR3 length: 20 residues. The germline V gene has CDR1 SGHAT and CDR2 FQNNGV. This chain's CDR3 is CANSFPAPSPSGVYYNEQFF. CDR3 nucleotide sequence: TGTGCCAACAGCTTCCCAGCCCCTTCGCCTAGCGGGGTGTATTACAATGAGCAGTTCTTC.

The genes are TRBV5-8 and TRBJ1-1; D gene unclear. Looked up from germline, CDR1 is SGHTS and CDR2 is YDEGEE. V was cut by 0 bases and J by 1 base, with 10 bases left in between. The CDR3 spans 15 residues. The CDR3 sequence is CASSLAPGENTEAFF. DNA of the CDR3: TGTGCCAGCAGCTTGGCCCCTGGGGAGAACACTGAAGCTTTCTTT.

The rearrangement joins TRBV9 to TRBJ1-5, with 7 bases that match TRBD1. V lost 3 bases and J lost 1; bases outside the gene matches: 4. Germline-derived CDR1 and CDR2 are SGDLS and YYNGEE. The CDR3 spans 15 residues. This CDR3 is CASSGQGFSNQPQHF. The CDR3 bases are TGTGCCAGCAGCGGACAGGGCTTCAGCAATCAGCCCCAGCATTTT.

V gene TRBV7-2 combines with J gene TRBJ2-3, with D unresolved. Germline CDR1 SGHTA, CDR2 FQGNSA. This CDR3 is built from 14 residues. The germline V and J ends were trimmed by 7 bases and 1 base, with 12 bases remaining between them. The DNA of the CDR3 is TGTGCCAGCACCATGGGCTCCCGCACAGATACGCAGTATTTT. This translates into CASTMGSRTDTQYF.

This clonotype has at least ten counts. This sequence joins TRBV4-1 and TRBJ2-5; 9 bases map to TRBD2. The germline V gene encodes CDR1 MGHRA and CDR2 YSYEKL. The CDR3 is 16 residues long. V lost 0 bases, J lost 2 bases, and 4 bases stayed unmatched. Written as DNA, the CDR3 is TGCGCCAGCAGCCAAGATTTTAGCGGGGGACAAGAGACCCAGTACTTC. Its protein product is CASSQDFSGGQETQYF.

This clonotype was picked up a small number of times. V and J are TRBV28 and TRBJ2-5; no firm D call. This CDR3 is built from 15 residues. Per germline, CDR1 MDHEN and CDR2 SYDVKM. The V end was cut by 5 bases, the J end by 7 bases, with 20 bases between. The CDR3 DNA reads TGTGCCAGCAGTCCCTCTCGGCAGTCTGTGGGGACCCAGTACTTC. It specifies CASSPSRQSVGTQYF.

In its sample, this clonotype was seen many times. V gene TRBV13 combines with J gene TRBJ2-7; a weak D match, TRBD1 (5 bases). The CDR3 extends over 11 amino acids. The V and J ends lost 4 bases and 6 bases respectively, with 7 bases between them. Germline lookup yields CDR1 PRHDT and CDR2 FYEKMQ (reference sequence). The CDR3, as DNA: TGTGCCAGCAGCTCAGGGCGCGAGCAGTACTTC. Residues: CASSSGREQYF.

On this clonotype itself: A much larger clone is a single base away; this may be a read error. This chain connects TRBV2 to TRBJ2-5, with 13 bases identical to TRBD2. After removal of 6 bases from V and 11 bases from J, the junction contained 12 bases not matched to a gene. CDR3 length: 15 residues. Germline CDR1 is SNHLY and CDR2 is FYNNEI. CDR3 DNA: TGTGCCAGCAGGATTACTAGCGGGGGGGCCGCTGAGCAGTACTTC. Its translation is CASRITSGGAAEQYF.